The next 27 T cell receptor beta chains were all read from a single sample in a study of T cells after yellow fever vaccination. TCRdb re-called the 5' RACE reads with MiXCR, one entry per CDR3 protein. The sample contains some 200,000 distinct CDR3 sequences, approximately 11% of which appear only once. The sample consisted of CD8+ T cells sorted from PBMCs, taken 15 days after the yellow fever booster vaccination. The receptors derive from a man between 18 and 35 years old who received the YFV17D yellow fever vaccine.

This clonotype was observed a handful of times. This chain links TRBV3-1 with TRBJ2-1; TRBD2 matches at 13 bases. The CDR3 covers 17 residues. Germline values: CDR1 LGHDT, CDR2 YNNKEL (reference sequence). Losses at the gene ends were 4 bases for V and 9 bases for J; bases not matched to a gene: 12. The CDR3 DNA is TGTGCCAGCAGCCTCGGGACTAGCGGGGCCGCCTCTAGTGAGCAGTTCTTC. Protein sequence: CASSLGTSGAASSEQFF.

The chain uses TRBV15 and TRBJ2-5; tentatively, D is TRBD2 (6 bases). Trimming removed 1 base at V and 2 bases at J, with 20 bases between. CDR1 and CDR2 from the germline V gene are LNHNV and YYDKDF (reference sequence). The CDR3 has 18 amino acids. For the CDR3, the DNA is TGTGCCACCAGCAGAGGCTTAATGGGCGGAGGGTCGCAAGAGACCCAGTACTTC. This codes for CATSRGLMGGGSQETQYF.

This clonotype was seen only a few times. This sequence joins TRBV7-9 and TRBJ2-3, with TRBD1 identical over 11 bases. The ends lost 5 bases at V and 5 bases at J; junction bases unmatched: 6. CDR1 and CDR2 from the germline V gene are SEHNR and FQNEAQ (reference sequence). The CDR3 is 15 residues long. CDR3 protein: CASSVGQGARDTQYF. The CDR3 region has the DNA TGTGCCAGCAGCGTCGGACAGGGGGCTAGAGATACGCAGTATTTT.

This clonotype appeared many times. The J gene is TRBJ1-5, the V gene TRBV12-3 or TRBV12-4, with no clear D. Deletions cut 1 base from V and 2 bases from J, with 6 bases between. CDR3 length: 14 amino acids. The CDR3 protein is CASSLGEGNQPQHF. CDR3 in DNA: TGTGCCAGCAGTTTAGGGGAGGGCAATCAGCCCCAGCATTTT.

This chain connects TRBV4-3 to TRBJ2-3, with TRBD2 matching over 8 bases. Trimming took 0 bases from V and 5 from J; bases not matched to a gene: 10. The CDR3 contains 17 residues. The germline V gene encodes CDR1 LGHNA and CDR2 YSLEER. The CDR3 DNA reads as TGCGCCAGCAGCCAAGATTGGGCTAGCGGGTCGGGAGATACGCAGTATTTT. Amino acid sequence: CASSQDWASGSGDTQYF.

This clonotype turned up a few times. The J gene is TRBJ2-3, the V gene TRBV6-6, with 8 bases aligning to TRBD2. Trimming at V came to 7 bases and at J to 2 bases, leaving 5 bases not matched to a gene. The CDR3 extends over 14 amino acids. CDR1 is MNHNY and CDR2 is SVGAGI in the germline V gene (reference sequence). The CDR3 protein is CASNIAGTTDTQYF. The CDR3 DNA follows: TGTGCCAGCAATATAGCGGGAACCACAGATACGCAGTATTTT.

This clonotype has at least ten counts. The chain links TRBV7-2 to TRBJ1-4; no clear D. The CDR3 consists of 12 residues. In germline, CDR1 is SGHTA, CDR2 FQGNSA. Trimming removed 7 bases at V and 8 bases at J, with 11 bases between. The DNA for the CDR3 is TGTGCCAGCACCGACCCGGGCGAAAAACTGTTTTTT. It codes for CASTDPGEKLFF.

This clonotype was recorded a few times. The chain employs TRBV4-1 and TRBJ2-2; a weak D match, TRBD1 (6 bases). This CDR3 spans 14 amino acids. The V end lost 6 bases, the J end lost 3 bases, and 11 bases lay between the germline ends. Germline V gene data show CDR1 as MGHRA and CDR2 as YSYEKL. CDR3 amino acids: CASRLQGYTGELFF. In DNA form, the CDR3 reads TGCGCCAGCAGGTTACAGGGATACACCGGGGAGCTGTTTTTT.

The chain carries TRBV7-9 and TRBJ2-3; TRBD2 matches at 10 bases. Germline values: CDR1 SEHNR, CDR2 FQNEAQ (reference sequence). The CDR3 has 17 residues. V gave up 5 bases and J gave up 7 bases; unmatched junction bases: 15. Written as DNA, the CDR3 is TGTGCCAGCAGCAGCGGGTTAGCGGGGGGCCGTTCAAATACGCAGTATTTT. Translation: CASSSGLAGGRSNTQYF.

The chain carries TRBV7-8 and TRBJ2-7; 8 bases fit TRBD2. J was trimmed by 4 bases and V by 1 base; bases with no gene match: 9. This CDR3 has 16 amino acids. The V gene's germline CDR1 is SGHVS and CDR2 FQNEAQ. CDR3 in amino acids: CASSLGNALAVYEQYF. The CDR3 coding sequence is TGTGCCAGCAGCTTAGGAAATGCACTAGCGGTATACGAGCAGTACTTC.

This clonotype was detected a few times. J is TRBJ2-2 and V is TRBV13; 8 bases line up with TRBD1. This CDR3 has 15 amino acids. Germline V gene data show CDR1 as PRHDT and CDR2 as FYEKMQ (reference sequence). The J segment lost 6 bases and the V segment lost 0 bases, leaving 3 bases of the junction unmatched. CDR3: CASSLGTGVPGELFF. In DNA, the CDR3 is TGTGCCAGCAGCTTAGGGACAGGGGTCCCCGGGGAGCTGTTTTTT.

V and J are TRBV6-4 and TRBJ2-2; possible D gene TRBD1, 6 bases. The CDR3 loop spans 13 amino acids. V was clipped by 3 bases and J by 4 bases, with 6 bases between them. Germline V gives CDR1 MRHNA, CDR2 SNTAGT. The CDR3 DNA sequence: TGTGCCAGCAGTGAGGGGGCCACCGGGGAGCTGTTTTTT. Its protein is CASSEGATGELFF.

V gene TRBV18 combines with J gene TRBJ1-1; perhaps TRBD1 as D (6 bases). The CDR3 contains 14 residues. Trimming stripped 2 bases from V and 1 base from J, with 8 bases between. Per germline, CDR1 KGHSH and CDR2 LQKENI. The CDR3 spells CASSPTGKNTEAFF. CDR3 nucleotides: TGTGCCAGCTCACCAACAGGGAAGAACACTGAAGCTTTCTTT.

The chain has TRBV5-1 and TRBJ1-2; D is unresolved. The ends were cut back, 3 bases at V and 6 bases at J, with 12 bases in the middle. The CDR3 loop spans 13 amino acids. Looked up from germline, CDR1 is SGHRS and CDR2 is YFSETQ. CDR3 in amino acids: CASSSGSMDGYTF. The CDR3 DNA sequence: TGCGCCAGCAGCTCTGGGTCAATGGATGGCTACACCTTC. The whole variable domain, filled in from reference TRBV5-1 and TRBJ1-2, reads KAGVTQTPRYLIKTRGQQVTLSCSPISGHRSVSWYQQTPGQGLQFLFEYFSETQRNKGNFPGRFSGRQFSNSRSEMNVSTLELGDSALYLCASSSGSMDGYTFGSGTRLTVV.

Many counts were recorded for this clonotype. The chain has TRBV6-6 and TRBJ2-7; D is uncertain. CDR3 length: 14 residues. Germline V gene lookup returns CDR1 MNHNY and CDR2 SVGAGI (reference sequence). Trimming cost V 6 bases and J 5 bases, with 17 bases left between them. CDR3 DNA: TGTGCCAGCAGCCCCAGGACCGTTGTGGACGAGCAGTACTTC. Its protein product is CASSPRTVVDEQYF.

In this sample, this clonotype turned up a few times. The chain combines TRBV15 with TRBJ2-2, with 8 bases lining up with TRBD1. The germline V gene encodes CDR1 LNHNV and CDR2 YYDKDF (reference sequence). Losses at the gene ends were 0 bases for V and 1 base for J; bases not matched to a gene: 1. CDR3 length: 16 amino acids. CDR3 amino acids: CATSREGTGNTGELFF. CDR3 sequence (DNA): TGTGCCACCAGCAGAGAGGGGACAGGGAACACCGGGGAGCTGTTTTTT. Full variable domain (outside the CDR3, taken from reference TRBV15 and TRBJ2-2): DAMVIQNPRYQVTQFGKPVTLSCSQTLNHNVMYWYQQKSSQAPKLLFHYYDKDFNNEADTPDNFQSRRPNTSFCFLDIRSPGLGDTAMYLCATSREGTGNTGELFFGEGSRLTVL.

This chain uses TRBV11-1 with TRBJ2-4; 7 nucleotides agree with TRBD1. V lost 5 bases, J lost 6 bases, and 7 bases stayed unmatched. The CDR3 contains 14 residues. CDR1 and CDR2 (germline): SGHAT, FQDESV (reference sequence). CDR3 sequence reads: CASSGTGDGNIQYF. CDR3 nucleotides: TGTGCCAGCAGCGGAACAGGGGACGGAAACATTCAGTACTTC.

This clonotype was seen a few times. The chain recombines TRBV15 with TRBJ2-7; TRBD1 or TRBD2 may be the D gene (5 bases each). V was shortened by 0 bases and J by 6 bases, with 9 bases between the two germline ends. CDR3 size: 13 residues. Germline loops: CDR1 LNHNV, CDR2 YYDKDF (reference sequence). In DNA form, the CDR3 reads TGTGCCACCAGCAGAGATGGGGGTAGCGAGCAGTACTTC. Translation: CATSRDGGSEQYF.

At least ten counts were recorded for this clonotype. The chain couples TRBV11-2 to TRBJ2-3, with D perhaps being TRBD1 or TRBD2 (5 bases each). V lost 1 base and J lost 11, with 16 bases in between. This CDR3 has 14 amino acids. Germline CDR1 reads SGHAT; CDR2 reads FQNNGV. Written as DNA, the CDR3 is TGTGCCAGCAGCTTAGCGGGGCCGTCGCCAGAGCAGTATTTT. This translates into CASSLAGPSPEQYF.

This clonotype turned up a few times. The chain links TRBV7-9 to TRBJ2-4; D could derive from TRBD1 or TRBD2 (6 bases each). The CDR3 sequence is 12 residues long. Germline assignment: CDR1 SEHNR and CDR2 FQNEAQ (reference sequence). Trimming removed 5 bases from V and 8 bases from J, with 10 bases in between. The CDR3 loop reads CASSPGGDIQYF. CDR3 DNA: TGTGCCAGCAGCCCCGGGGGCGACATTCAGTACTTC.

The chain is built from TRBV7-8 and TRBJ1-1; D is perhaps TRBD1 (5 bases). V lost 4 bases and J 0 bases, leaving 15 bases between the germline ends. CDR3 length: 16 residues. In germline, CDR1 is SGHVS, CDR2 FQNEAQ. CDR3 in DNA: TGTGCCAGCAGCTGGGCAGTGGGGGACTTGAACACTGAAGCTTTCTTT. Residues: CASSWAVGDLNTEAFF.

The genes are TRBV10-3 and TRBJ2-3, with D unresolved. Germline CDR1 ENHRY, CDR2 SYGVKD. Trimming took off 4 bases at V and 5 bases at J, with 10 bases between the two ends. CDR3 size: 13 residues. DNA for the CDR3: TGTGCCATCAGTGCTCCTATTGAAGATACGCAGTATTTT. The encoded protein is CAISAPIEDTQYF.

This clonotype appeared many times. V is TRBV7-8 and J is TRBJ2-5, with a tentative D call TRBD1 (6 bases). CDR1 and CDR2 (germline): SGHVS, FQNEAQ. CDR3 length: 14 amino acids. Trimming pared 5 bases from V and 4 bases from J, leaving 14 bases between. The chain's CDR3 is CASSDTGSGETQYF. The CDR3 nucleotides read TGTGCCAGCAGCGATACAGGGTCGGGAGAGACCCAGTACTTC.

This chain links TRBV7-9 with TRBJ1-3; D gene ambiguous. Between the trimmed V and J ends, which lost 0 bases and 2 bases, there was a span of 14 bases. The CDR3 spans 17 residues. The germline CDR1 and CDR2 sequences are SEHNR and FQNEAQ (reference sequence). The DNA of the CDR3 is TGTGCCAGCAGCTTAGCGATAATCCGGGATCCTGGAAACACCATATATTTT. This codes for CASSLAIIRDPGNTIYF.

CDR3 DNA: TGTGCCAGCAGCCCTCCGGGGACAGTCTTTGGTGATACGCAGTATTTT. Translating it yields CASSPPGTVFGDTQYF. The V call is TRBV7-9, the J call TRBJ2-3; 7 nucleotides agree with TRBD1. V was clipped by 5 bases and J by 6 bases; unmatched bases: 14. Germline values: CDR1 SEHNR, CDR2 FQNEAQ (reference sequence). The CDR3 has 16 residues.

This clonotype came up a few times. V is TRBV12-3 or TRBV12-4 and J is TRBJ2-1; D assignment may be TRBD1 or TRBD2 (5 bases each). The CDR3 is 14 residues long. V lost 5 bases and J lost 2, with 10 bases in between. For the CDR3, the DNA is TGTGCCAGCAGTCCGGGACGCACCTACAATGAGCAGTTCTTC. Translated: CASSPGRTYNEQFF.

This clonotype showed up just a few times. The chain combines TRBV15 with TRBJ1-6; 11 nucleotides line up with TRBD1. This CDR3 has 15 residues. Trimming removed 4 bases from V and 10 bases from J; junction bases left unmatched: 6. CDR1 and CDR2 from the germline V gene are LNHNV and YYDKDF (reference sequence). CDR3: CATSIRDRGDSPLHF. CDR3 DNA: TGTGCCACCAGCATCCGGGACAGGGGGGACTCACCCCTCCACTTT.